This entry concerns a single T cell receptor (beta chain). The target of this receptor is not known. In total, 500 to 700 healthy bone marrow donors made up the cohort. All cohort members were sampled while nominally healthy, although unrecorded immune exposures were likely present. The donor was CMV seronegative and belonged to the group of around 400 seronegative cohort members. A peripheral blood sample was collected from each donor, and TCR beta sequencing was performed on peripheral blood mononuclear cells. The Qiagen DNeasy Blood Extraction Kit was used to extract genomic DNA from the blood cell samples. Libraries were constructed by the immunoSEQ multiplex PCR assay. For the multiplex PCR, a mixture combining 60 forward primers for TCR Vbeta segments and 13 reverse primers for TCR Jbeta segments was used. The CDR3 region of rearranged TCR beta genes was amplified from genomic DNA by a multiplex PCR assay. The Illumina HiSeq System was used to sequence the amplified TCR beta libraries as 87-base-pair reads. The original pipeline was this. A later analysis counted tens of millions of unique TCR beta chains across the 666 repertoires, and 9.5 million to 11 million of these chains were shared by at least two donors. Raw reads were error-corrected and collapsed into unique sequences with a nearest-neighbor algorithm that merged closely related sequences to remove PCR and sequencing errors. Alignment of CDR3 sequences to IMGT reference sequences was used to assign V, D and J gene segments. Each retained sequence needed at least a six-nucleotide match to both a V gene segment and a J gene segment. Rearrangements were called productive when the CDR3 lacked stop codons and stayed in frame with V and J; all others were non-productive. Following IMGT convention, CDR3 was defined as the stretch from the second conserved V-encoded cysteine to the conserved J-encoded phenylalanine. Sequences without an unambiguous match to a single V gene segment were excluded from the earlier analysis of several hundred of the donors. In an earlier analysis of 587 of the donors, V segments were called functional above 56.7% productive rearrangements and were called segregating when the between-donor standard deviation exceeded 5%. A statistical classification framework was developed to diagnose cytomegalovirus status using the catalog of TCR beta chain sequences. V and J gene assignment, in a later analysis, came from comparing TCR nucleotide sequences with IMGT/GENE-DB human TR gene sequences. A later analysis assigned CDR3 sequences and most-parsimonious VDJ recombination scenarios with the TCRdist pipeline. In a later analysis, every TCR beta chain was defined by the combination of its CDR3 amino acid sequence and its V-gene family, and reads without a unique V-gene family were dropped. A later analysis removed 592 highly shared, low-generation-probability nucleotide sequences to deal with suspected cross-contamination and a sequencing artifact. In a later analysis, a clonal expansion index for each public chain was calculated from normalized within-repertoire ranks of inferred template counts. In a later analysis, generation probabilities were computed with a VDJ recombination model fitted to out-of-frame rearrangements, and the resulting probabilities were checked against IGoR. A later analysis scored TCR-TCR, TCR-HLA and TCR-CMV co-occurrence with hypergeometric tests, applying a repertoire-size bias correction to TCR pairs. To estimate false discovery rates, a later analysis permuted the HLA or CMV assignments 20 times. In a later analysis, co-occurring TCRs were grouped with DBSCAN, and TCRdist sequence similarity was added when clustering was performed within HLA-allele-positive subsets. Repertoires with fewer than 30,000 or more than 120,000 public chains, plus five repertoires with anomalous nucleotide sharing, were excluded from co-occurrence clustering. What TCRdb holds here is the immuneACCESS table cut down to in-frame rearrangements. Part of the clones is not present; checked against another copy, under half of the missing clones reflect an unresolved V gene, and the others are unexplained. V, J and clone size are taken as reported in that table, and D and trimming were inferred from the DNA itself. This sample's table contains over 120,000 clones. 0.75% to 1% of the sample rests with the top ten.

Reading the germline V gene (reference sequence) gives CDR1 GTSNPN and CDR2 SVGIG. From cysteine to phenylalanine, the CDR3 is 13 amino acids long. The only DNA kept is the CDR3, 39 bases in frame from the first base. The junction shows trimming of 6 bases on V and 0 bases on J, and the gene matches do not reach 4 bases of it. This sample is part of a study of cytomegalovirus exposure and HLA in healthy donors (dated by TCRdb to between 2016 and 2019). Background for the entire study: In an earlier analysis of 587 of the donors, 276 Gb of sequence data and approximately 100 million unique TCR beta sequences from about 179 million T cells were reported. An early release that covered some 630 HLA-typed donors contained approximately 300 gigabases of sequencing data and around 85 million unique TCR sequences. Among the roughly 430 genotyped donors, about 83% belonged to the genetic ancestry cluster associated with self-reported Caucasian donors. The study was designed to test whether signatures of past pathogen exposure could be identified by cataloging public T cell receptors. The study profiled the T cell repertoires of fewer than 850 subjects by immunosequencing and related them to cytomegalovirus serostatus. Besides the first cohort of about 730 subjects, a separate validation cohort made up of some 110 different subjects was used. To predict cytomegalovirus infection status, the study combined high-throughput TCR immunosequencing, statistical association of individual TCRs with disease status, and machine learning. A later analysis re-examined previously published TCR beta repertoires from roughly 650 donors and added high-resolution HLA genotyping to investigate patterns of TCR occurrence. Rather than drawing on any new phenotypic data, the later analysis identified candidate immune exposures from TCR beta sequences and the way those sequences occurred across donors. An earlier analysis of around 580 of the donors used high-throughput TCR beta sequencing to judge whether each TCR beta V gene segment behaved as functional or pseudogenic. Alongside the repertoire data, information on donor age, sex, ethnicity and CMV serostatus was compiled. A later genetic analysis used genome-wide SNP genotypes for 398 of the 666 donors, treating that subset as a discovery cohort. All discovery cohort repertoires had been generated on a single sequencing platform. Class I and class II HLA loci were covered by the typing at four-digit resolution. Typing coverage varied by locus: roughly 620-640 donors for A, B, C, DRB1 and DQB1; roughly 560 for DQA1; 600 to 610 for DPA1; about 450 for DPB1. Several DR-DQ haplotypes were handled as single units for association and clustering because linkage in the cohort was strong. Among 300 to 500 genotyped donors of the cohort, an average of approximately 220,000 unique TCR beta nucleotide sequences was sequenced per donor, of which approximately 18% were non-productive. Broader findings and caveats from the paper: A later analysis associated some 17,000 TCR beta sequences with specific HLA alleles at a false discovery rate of 0.05. Compared with the roughly 600-donor mean, donors in an Asian-associated ancestry cluster had fewer N-insertions in productive TCRs, according to a later genetic analysis. Cytomegalovirus status was reported to be diagnosed by the classifier with high specificity and sensitivity in both the original and validation cohorts. Around 16 rarely observed V segments, including chromosome 9 orphons, were excluded from the earlier analysis of several hundred of the donors because counts were too low. Broadly in line with IMGT annotations, most TCR beta V segments showed up in productive rearrangements about 87% or about 30% of the time in an earlier analysis of approximately 640 of the donors. In this cohort, only TCR beta chains were sequenced, and detectable features were limited by the absence of alpha or paired-chain data. Most CMV-associated TCR beta chains appeared to be HLA-restricted in a later analysis, and the HLA associations seemed to be driven largely by CMV exposure. Strong co-occurrence of HLA alleles, especially DR and DQ, made assigning TCR associations to individual alleles difficult. The study gave a list of 150 to 200 TCR beta chains associated with cytomegalovirus. Linkage disequilibrium might explain the correlated functional status among segregating V segments, but an unknown experimental factor could not be ruled out. Immune exposure information for the cohort was limited to CMV serostatus. According to a later analysis, TCR association rates differed among HLA loci, with DRB1 alleles showing the most associated TCRs and HLA-C alleles showing the fewest. Presence/absence analyses assumed roughly uniform sequencing depth across donors, an assumption that may not hold. Several of the top co-occurrence clusters appeared to be linked to parvovirus B19, influenza, CMV and Epstein-Barr virus, according to a later analysis. A group of highly shared sequence variants was considered likely to be a technical artifact of the sequencing pipeline. A further reported finding was that TCR beta sequences accurately predicted the HLA-A and HLA-B alleles for most subjects in the first cohort. Some IMGT-functional V segments, including TRBV6-2 and TRBV6-3, could not be distinguished by the 87-base-pair reads and were therefore excluded. Compared with equally common non-associated chains, HLA-associated TCR beta chains in a later analysis were more clonally expanded and had lower generation probabilities. It was suggested by the authors that the approach could potentially be generalized to other disease states and immunological phenotypes. Most TCR sequences were observed very rarely across donors, whereas some public TCRs were present in many individuals. Because HLA typing was unavailable for some donors at each locus, only the typed subset was used in association tests. In a later genetic analysis, a missense DCLRE1C variant was associated with V-gene and J-gene trimming of TCR beta chains, and the association was replicated in an independent cohort. In vitro tests confirmed that a few of the cytomegalovirus-associated TCR beta chains recognize cytomegalovirus antigens.

Rearrangement joined TRBV30 to TRBJ1-1, and TRBD1 matches 7 of the central bases. The sequencing sample was made of PBMCs. The receptor comes from a male donor in good health and CMV-seronegative. The nucleotide sequence is TGTGCCTGTGACAGGGAACTGAACACTGAAGCTTTCTTT. Its protein product is CACDRELNTEAFF.